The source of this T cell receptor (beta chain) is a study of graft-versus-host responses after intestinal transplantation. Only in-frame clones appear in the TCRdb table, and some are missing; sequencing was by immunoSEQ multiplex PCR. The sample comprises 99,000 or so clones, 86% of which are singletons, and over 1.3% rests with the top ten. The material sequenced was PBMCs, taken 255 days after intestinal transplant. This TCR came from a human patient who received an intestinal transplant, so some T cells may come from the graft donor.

CDR3 protein: CASSFPRQYDRTSSYNEQFF. The CDR3 coding sequence is TGTGCCAGCAGTTTTCCCAGACAATACGACAGAACCTCGTCCTACAATGAGCAGTTCTTC. The chain has TRBV28 and TRBJ2-1; a weak D match, TRBD1 (5 bases). Germline V gene sequence: CDR1 MDHEN, CDR2 SYDVKM. V shed 3 bases and J shed 1 base, with 25 bases lying between them. The CDR3 consists of 20 residues. The full variable domain, its missing parts supplied by reference TRBV28 and TRBJ2-1, is DVKVTQSSRYLVKRTGEKVFLECVQDMDHENMFWYRQDPGLGLRLIYFSYDVKMKEKGDIPEGYSVSREKKERFSLILESASTNQTSMYLCASSFPRQYDRTSSYNEQFFGPGTRLTVL.